This record looks at one T cell receptor (beta chain) sequence and its context. The sample belongs to a study of shared clonotypes between healthy human individuals. Study summary: The composition of the donors was a couple of women and a few men aged 18 to 49.

TCRdb's table, derived via immunoSEQ multiplex PCR, lists solely in-frame clones and lacks some. The table lists about 770,000 clones, roughly two thirds of them singletons, with over 1.5% in the top ten. The germline CDR1 and CDR2 sequences are SQVTM and ANQGSEA. The CDR3 is 12 amino acids. Trimming shortened V by 4 bases and J by 8 bases, and 14 bases separated the two germline ends. Donors were healthy HIV-negative adults without recent acute infections or vaccinations. The sample consisted of memory CD4+ T cells sorted from blood. Subset meaning: CD45RA-negative fraction. This TCR was recovered from a woman in her twenties or thirties in good health. The chain carries TRBV29-1 and TRBJ1-1, with D maybe TRBD1 (6 bases). DNA for the CDR3: TGCAGCGTTGGAACCGGGACACCCGAAGCTTTCTTT. Translating gives CSVGTGTPEAFF.